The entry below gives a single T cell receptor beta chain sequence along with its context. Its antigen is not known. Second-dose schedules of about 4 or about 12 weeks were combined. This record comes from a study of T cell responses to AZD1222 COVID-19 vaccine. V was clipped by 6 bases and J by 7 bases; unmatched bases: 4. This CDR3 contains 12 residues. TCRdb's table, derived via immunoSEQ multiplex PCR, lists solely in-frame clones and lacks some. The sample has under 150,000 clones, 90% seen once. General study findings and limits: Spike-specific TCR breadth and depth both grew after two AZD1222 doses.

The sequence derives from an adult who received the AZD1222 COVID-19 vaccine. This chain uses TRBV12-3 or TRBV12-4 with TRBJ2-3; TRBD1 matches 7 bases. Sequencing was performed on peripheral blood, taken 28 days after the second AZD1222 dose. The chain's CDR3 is CASSLQGNTQYF. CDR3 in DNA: TGTGCCAGCAGCCTACAGGGGAATACGCAGTATTTT.